The 32 T cell receptor beta chains below all came from one sample that was sequenced in a study of T cell repertoires in cytomegalovirus infection. TCRdb itself ran the reads through MiXCR, one entry per CDR3 protein. The table records hundreds of thousands of distinct CDR3 sequences, roughly 26% of them present only once. The sequencing sample was made of CD8+ T cells from PBMCs. The receptors here all came from a human donor in good health (CMV status not recorded). Some clones in this sample may be carry-over from other donors' samples.

This clonotype was observed a handful of times. The gene calls are TRBV2 and TRBJ2-1; tentatively, D is TRBD1 (6 bases). The length of the CDR3 is 13 residues. Germline CDR1 reads SNHLY; CDR2 reads FYNNEI. The V gene lost 4 bases and the J gene lost 7 bases, with 11 bases spanning the gap. CDR3 loop: CASSVGAGNEQFF. CDR3 nucleotide sequence: TGTGCCAGCAGTGTGGGGGCGGGTAATGAGCAGTTCTTC.

This CDR3 reads CATSDQNAGTTEAFF. CDR3 DNA: TGTGCCACCAGTGACCAAAACGCAGGGACCACTGAAGCTTTCTTT. The V and J genes are TRBV24-1 and TRBJ1-1, with a weak D call TRBD1 (5 bases). Germline CDR1 is KGHDR and CDR2 is SFDVKD. There are 15 residues in the CDR3. V dropped 4 bases and J dropped 4 bases, with 15 bases sitting between them.

This clonotype was observed many times. The chain uses TRBV10-3 and TRBJ1-1; a weak D match, TRBD1 (5 bases). Germline-derived CDR1 and CDR2 are ENHRY and SYGVKD. V was cut by 3 bases and J by 3 bases, with 17 bases left in between. CDR3 length equals 16 residues. In nucleotides, the CDR3 is TGTGCCATCAGTGATCCCCAACAGGTCTGGGACACTGAAGCTTTCTTT. Protein sequence: CAISDPQQVWDTEAFF.

In its sample, this clonotype was seen a few times. The chain carries TRBV27 and TRBJ2-3; 7 positions match TRBD1. The CDR3 extends over 13 amino acids. Germline trimming cut 8 bases from V and 6 bases from J; bases unmatched to any gene: 8. Germline V gene lookup returns CDR1 MNHEY and CDR2 SMNVEV (reference sequence). This CDR3 is CASQLQGSDTQYF. The CDR3 nucleotides are TGTGCCAGCCAATTACAGGGGAGCGATACGCAGTATTTT.

This chain uses TRBV7-9 with TRBJ1-1; 8 positions match TRBD1. CDR3 size: 14 residues. The germline CDR1 and CDR2 sequences are SEHNR and FQNEAQ (reference sequence). With 5 bases clipped from V and 5 bases from J, the junction kept 7 bases outside the gene matches. The CDR3 DNA reads as TGTGCCAGCAGCACCGCAGGGGGCTGGACTGAAGCTTTCTTT. Protein product: CASSTAGGWTEAFF.

The V gene is TRBV5-6, the J gene TRBJ2-1; 8 nucleotides agree with TRBD2. V lost 0 bases, J lost 2 bases, and 10 bases stayed unmatched. The germline V gene encodes CDR1 SGHDT and CDR2 YYEEEE. There are 18 residues in the CDR3. The DNA for the CDR3 is TGTGCCAGCAGCTTGGAGGGCGCGGGGGGCTCAACCTACAATGAGCAGTTCTTC. Residues: CASSLEGAGGSTYNEQFF.

This chain links TRBV28 with TRBJ1-4; no clear D. The CDR3 is made up of 17 amino acids. From germline, CDR1 is MDHEN and CDR2 SYDVKM. V lost 5 bases to trimming and J lost 0 bases, with 16 bases between them. This CDR3 is CASSPLKRSATNEKLFF. The CDR3 nucleotides are TGTGCCAGCAGTCCTCTCAAGAGATCGGCAACTAATGAAAAACTGTTTTTT.

This clonotype was picked up a small number of times. CDR3 amino acids: CASGLCFVRDGEQYV. DNA of the CDR3: TGTGCTAGTGGTTTGTGTTTTGTCAGGGATGGGGAGCAGTACGTC. V gene TRBV12-5 combines with J gene TRBJ2-7; weak D call: TRBD1 (5 bases). The germline gives CDR1 LGHNT, CDR2 FRNRAP. The CDR3 contains 15 residues. V dropped 2 bases and J dropped 7 bases, with 18 bases sitting between them.

This clonotype was recorded many times. The rearrangement joins TRBV7-8 to TRBJ2-5; D not certain. The CDR3 length is 13 residues. The V gene's germline CDR1 is SGHVS and CDR2 FQNEAQ. Trimming left V 2 bases short and J 2 bases short, with 6 bases between. The CDR3 DNA reads as TGTGCCAGCAGCTTATGGGTGCAAGAGACCCAGTACTTC. It codes for CASSLWVQETQYF.

This clonotype appeared many times. The chain carries TRBV12-3 or TRBV12-4 and TRBJ1-1; D unresolved. Trimming cost V 6 bases and J 6 bases, with 14 bases left between them. The CDR3 spans 13 residues. The CDR3 sequence: CASRPSGFAEAFF. The CDR3 DNA is TGTGCCAGCAGGCCTTCGGGGTTCGCTGAAGCTTTCTTT.

This chain links TRBV29-1 with TRBJ1-1, with D unresolved. Germline V gene lookup returns CDR1 SQVTM and CDR2 ANQGSEA. This CDR3 has 11 amino acids. Between the trimmed V and J ends, which lost 6 bases and 7 bases, there was a span of 12 bases. CDR3 in DNA: TGCAGCGTCGCCCAAGGAGTTGAAGCTTTCTTT. Translated: CSVAQGVEAFF.

This clonotype has a count of ten or more. V is TRBV7-2 and J is TRBJ2-3, with D uncertain. The germline gives CDR1 SGHTA, CDR2 FQGNSA. V was cut by 1 base and J by 5 bases, with 7 bases left in between. The CDR3 totals 13 residues. The CDR3 protein is CASSLEGQDTQYF. The CDR3 DNA reads as TGTGCCAGCAGCTTAGAGGGCCAAGATACGCAGTATTTT.

The J gene is TRBJ2-1, the V gene TRBV6-6, with unresolved D. Germline V gene lookup returns CDR1 MNHNY and CDR2 SVGAGI (reference sequence). V lost 2 bases and J lost 6, with 5 bases in between. The CDR3 has 12 residues. As DNA, the CDR3 is TGTGCCAGCAGTTACGAGGCCAATGAGCAGTTCTTC. It encodes CASSYEANEQFF.

Regarding this clonotype: With a much larger clone just one base away, this may be a read error. The V and J genes are TRBV6-2 or TRBV6-3 and TRBJ2-1; D is uncertain. Per the germline V gene, CDR1 is MNHEY and CDR2 is SVGEGT. The CDR3 covers 11 residues. This CDR3 is CANSYDLEQFF. CDR3 DNA: TGTGCCAACAGTTACGACCTTGAGCAGTTCTTC.

This clonotype was counted ten times or more. V gene TRBV6-2 or TRBV6-3 combines with J gene TRBJ2-7; TRBD1 is a possible D gene (6 bases). This CDR3 contains 16 residues. Deletions cut 0 bases from V and 7 bases from J, with 19 bases between. In germline, CDR1 is MNHEY, CDR2 SVGEGT. CDR3 amino acids: CASSYSYDQGFSEQYV. The CDR3 bases are TGTGCCAGCAGTTACTCATATGACCAGGGGTTTTCGGAGCAGTACGTC.

There are many counts of this clonotype. This chain uses TRBV7-8 with TRBJ2-5; 8 bases align to TRBD2. The V gene's germline CDR1 is SGHVS and CDR2 FQNEAQ. CDR3 size: 16 residues. V lost 5 bases and J lost 1; bases outside the gene matches: 9. The CDR3, as DNA: TGTGCCAGCAGCCCGGGGACTAGTCGGAGCCAAGAGACCCAGTACTTC. Translation gives CASSPGTSRSQETQYF.

Points on this clonotype: A much larger clone differs by one base, so this may be a read error. The rearrangement links TRBV7-6 to TRBJ1-1; D gene ambiguous. V was pared by 8 bases and J by 0 bases, with 16 bases between. Per germline, CDR1 SGHVS and CDR2 FNYEAQ. This CDR3 comprises 15 residues. The CDR3 region is CASGPSPRLNTEAFF. The DNA for the CDR3 is TGTGCCAGCGGCCCGAGCCCCCGTCTGAACACTGAAGCTTTCTTT.

This clonotype was counted ten times or more. The chain combines TRBV10-3 with TRBJ2-2; 12 positions match TRBD1. The V gene end was trimmed by 6 bases and the J gene end by 3 bases; junction bases not matched to a gene: 11. CDR3 size: 18 residues. Germline loops: CDR1 ENHRY, CDR2 SYGVKD. CDR3 amino acids: CAISRPGQGAPDTGELFF. The CDR3 bases are TGTGCCATCAGCCGCCCGGGACAGGGGGCGCCGGACACCGGGGAGCTGTTTTTT.

The rearrangement links TRBV14 to TRBJ2-1; D is possibly TRBD2 (6 bases). Trimming stripped 0 bases from V and 2 bases from J, with 11 bases between. Germline loops: CDR1 SGHDN, CDR2 FVKESK. CDR3 length: 16 amino acids. CDR3 sequence (DNA): TGTGCCAGCAGCCAAGATTCGGCGGGGCCCTACAATGAGCAGTTCTTC. Residues: CASSQDSAGPYNEQFF.

V usage is TRBV11-1 and J usage is TRBJ2-1; possibly TRBD1 or TRBD2 for D (5 bases each). The CDR3 length is 13 residues. Germline-derived CDR1 and CDR2 are SGHAT and FQDESV (reference sequence). Trimming left V 7 bases short and J 5 bases short, with 12 bases between. In nucleotides, the CDR3 is TGTGCCAGCACTTGGGACGGAAACAATGAGCAGTTCTTC. Protein sequence: CASTWDGNNEQFF.

This clonotype was recorded many times. The chain recombines TRBV7-8 with TRBJ2-7, with 10 bases matching TRBD1. Germline values: CDR1 SGHVS, CDR2 FQNEAQ. V lost 5 bases, J lost 3 bases, and 4 bases stayed unmatched. The CDR3 runs 14 residues. The CDR3 region is CASSGTGDYYEQYF. The CDR3 coding sequence is TGTGCCAGCAGCGGGACAGGGGATTACTACGAGCAGTACTTC.

The chain's CDR3 is CANPRDWSSYEQYV. CDR3 DNA: TGTGCCAACCCCAGGGACTGGAGCTCCTACGAGCAGTACGTC. V is TRBV5-6 and J is TRBJ2-7; weak D call: TRBD2 (6 bases). Between the trimmed V and J ends, which lost 9 bases and 0 bases, there was a span of 16 bases. This CDR3 has 14 amino acids. Germline V gives CDR1 SGHDT, CDR2 YYEEEE.

J is TRBJ1-2 and V is TRBV20-1; no definite D call. Germline V CDR1 and CDR2: DFQATT, SNEGSKA (reference sequence). The CDR3 extends over 13 amino acids. Deletions cut 7 bases from V and 4 bases from J, with 16 bases between. The CDR3 loop reads CSVAEIEGYGYTF. CDR3 DNA sequence: TGCAGTGTTGCCGAGATCGAGGGCTATGGCTACACCTTC.

The sample holds a few counts of this clonotype. This rearrangement joins TRBV19 to TRBJ2-2; maybe TRBD2 (6 bases). This CDR3 is 17 amino acids long. V was cut by 0 bases and J by 7 bases, with 18 bases left in between. Looked up from germline, CDR1 is LNHDA and CDR2 is SQIVND (reference sequence). Here the CDR3 DNA reads TGTGCCAGTAGTATAGATGCTCCGGGACTTCTCGTCGGGGAGCTGTTTTTT. This gives the protein CASSIDAPGLLVGELFF.

The J gene is TRBJ1-2, the V gene TRBV27, with 7 bases aligning to TRBD1. The V gene's germline CDR1 is MNHEY and CDR2 SMNVEV (reference sequence). J lost 7 bases, V lost 1 base, and 9 bases had no gene match. The CDR3 is made up of 15 amino acids. The CDR3 DNA is TGTGCCAGCAGTTTATTCCCTTCCGGACAGGTTGGCTACACCTTC. Protein product: CASSLFPSGQVGYTF.

A single count supports this clonotype. V usage is TRBV6-1 and J usage is TRBJ1-1, with D perhaps matching TRBD1 (6 bases). CDR1 MNHNS and CDR2 SASEGT come from the germline V gene. The V end was cut by 5 bases, the J end by 5 bases, with 12 bases between. This CDR3 contains 13 residues. CDR3 amino acids: CASSFEGGTEAFF. In DNA form, the CDR3 reads TGTGCCAGCAGTTTCGAGGGGGGAACTGAAGCTTTCTTT.

Remarks on this clonotype: This sequence may be a read error, since a much larger clone differs from it by one base. The chain carries TRBV7-6 and TRBJ1-1; D is ambiguous. The CDR3 totals 12 residues. CDR1 is SGHVS, CDR2 FNYEAQ, per germline. This CDR3 reads CGSSKGNTEAFF. CDR3 nucleotide sequence: TGTGGCAGCAGCAAGGGGAACACTGAAGCTTTCTTT.

The V call is TRBV9, the J call TRBJ2-1, with no clear D. The germline V gene has CDR1 SGDLS and CDR2 YYNGEE. With 3 bases removed from V and 12 bases from J, the gap between germline ends came to 7 bases. This CDR3 is built from 10 residues. In nucleotides, the CDR3 is TGTGCCAGCAGCGGGCAAAGGCAGTTCTTC. Protein sequence: CASSGQRQFF.

The sample holds many counts of this clonotype. V and J are TRBV10-3 and TRBJ2-1, with D tentatively TRBD1 (5 bases). In germline, CDR1 is ENHRY, CDR2 SYGVKD. This CDR3 has 11 residues. V lost 7 bases, J lost 7 bases, and 8 bases lay in between. The CDR3 DNA is TGTGCCATCATCTCAGGGAATGAGCAGTTCTTC. Its protein product is CAIISGNEQFF.

This clonotype was seen at least ten times. V gene TRBV29-1 combines with J gene TRBJ2-3; 9 nucleotides align to TRBD2. Germline V gene sequence: CDR1 SQVTM, CDR2 ANQGSEA. J gave up 4 bases and V 0 bases, and 5 bases lay outside the gene matches. The CDR3 runs to 15 residues. The CDR3: CSVEDNGLASDTQYF. In DNA, the CDR3 is TGCAGCGTTGAAGATAATGGACTAGCGTCAGATACGCAGTATTTT.

This clonotype was observed many times. The chain links TRBV7-2 to TRBJ2-2, with 8 positions matching TRBD1. In germline, CDR1 is SGHTA, CDR2 FQGNSA. The CDR3 length is 17 residues. V lost 4 bases to trimming and J lost 6 bases; unmatched junction nucleotides: 13. CDR3: CASSSDDRGIVPGELFF. CDR3 bases: TGTGCCAGCAGCTCGGACGACAGGGGAATAGTCCCCGGGGAGCTGTTTTTT.

In its sample, this clonotype was seen many times. The chain couples TRBV28 to TRBJ2-1; no clear D. The CDR3 is 16 residues long. V lost 6 bases to trimming and J lost 5 bases, with 20 bases between them. Per germline, CDR1 MDHEN and CDR2 SYDVKM. The CDR3 DNA is TGTGCCAGCAGACCCCATGGACCCTCCTTTAACAATGAGCAGTTCTTC. The encoded protein is CASRPHGPSFNNEQFF.